These T cell receptor beta chains were read from a single sample in a study of OX40 agonist ivuxolimab in advanced cancers. Libraries were prepared by immunoSEQ multiplex PCR; TCRdb keeps only in-frame clonotypes and omits some of them. This sample has some 63,000 clones, with 85% to 90% found just once. The material was CD4+ or CD8+ T cells sorted from blood, obtained in a trial of the OX40 agonist ivuxolimab. The receptors here all came from an adult with an advanced solid tumor such as melanoma, head and neck, liver or kidney cancer. Both conserved end residues are part of each CDR3. D genes are given only for firm matches. Clone size is given for some rows only: seen once, a few or many times, or a class if the clone is expanded.

>TRBJ1-2|TRBV27|-|TRBD1
TGTGCCAGCAGTCAGGGGGCGCGAAGTGGCTACACCTTC
CASSQGARSGYTF
>TRBJ2-1|TRBV6-4|-|TRBD2
TGTGCCAGCAGTGACGGGGCGGGAGACCACAATGAGCAGTTCTTC
CASSDGAGDHNEQFF
>TRBJ2-1|TRBV7-8|-|TRBD1
TGTGCCAGCAGACGACAGGGGACCTACAATGAGCAGTTCTTC
CASRRQGTYNEQFF
>TRBJ2-3|TRBV11-3|-|-
TGTGCCAGCAGCCCGGGACTTGGCACAGATACGCAGTATTTT
CASSPGLGTDTQYF
>TRBJ2-3|TRBV7-8|-|-
TGTGCCAGCAGCTTAGATGATACGCAGTATTTT
CASSLDDTQYF
>TRBJ2-7|TRBV2|-|TRBD2
TGTGCCAGCAGAGAATCAGCGGGGAGCTCCTACGAGCAGTACTTC
CASRESAGSSYEQYF
>TRBJ2-2|TRBV6-5|-|-
TGTGCCAGCAGTTACGGGGGCTTTGACACCGGGGAGCTGTTTTTT
CASSYGGFDTGELFF
>TRBJ2-7|TRBV5-4|once|-
TGTGCCAGCAGCCTACAGGGATCTCTCGGCTACGAGCAGTACTTC
CASSLQGSLGYEQYF
>TRBJ2-3|TRBV30|-|-
TGTGCCTGGAGTGACGACAGTTCTAGCACAGATACGCAGTATTTT
CAWSDDSSSTDTQYF
>TRBJ2-7|TRBV9|once|-
TGTGCCAGCAGCGTAGGCCCAGGGCCCTACGAGCAGTACTTC
CASSVGPGPYEQYF
>TRBJ2-5|TRBV7-8|-|-
TGTGCCAGCAGCTTACCGGAGCTGGAGCTAAGGGCCTTACAAGAGACCCAGTACTTC
CASSLPELELRALQETQYF
>TRBJ1-5|TRBV6-1|-|-
TGTGCCAGCAGTGAATTTTGGGGTAGAGGTCAGCCCCAGCATTTT
CASSEFWGRGQPQHF
>TRBJ2-7|TRBV6-5|few|TRBD1
TGTGCCAGCAGCAAATCCGGGACAGGGCCCTACGAGCAGTACTTC
CASSKSGTGPYEQYF
>TRBJ2-3|TRBV4-1|-|TRBD1
TGCGCCAGCAGCCACCGGGACAGGGGCACAGATACGCAGTATTTT
CASSHRDRGTDTQYF
>TRBJ1-2|TRBV9|-|-
TGTGCCAGCAGCGTAGACCCTTCGAGGGTAACGGAAGGTCACACCTTC
CASSVDPSRVTEGHTF
>TRBJ1-6|TRBV6-1|-|TRBD1
TGTGCCAGCAGTGAATGGGGGGACAGGACTGGGGTTGATTCACCCCTCCACTTT
CASSEWGDRTGVDSPLHF
>TRBJ1-5|TRBV7-9|-|-
TGTGCCAGCAGCTTACCCGGGAGACAGCCCCAGCATTTT
CASSLPGRQPQHF
>TRBJ2-1|TRBV25-1|-|-
TGTGCCAGCAGTGATCAGGGCGACCCAGGGAGGCGCAATGAGCAGTTCTTC
CASSDQGDPGRRNEQFF
>TRBJ1-4|TRBV19|-|-
TGTGCCAGTAGATCGGGGTCCTTTAATGAAAAACTGTTTTTT
CASRSGSFNEKLFF
>TRBJ2-7|TRBV7-8|-|-
TGTGCCAGCAGCTTAGGACAGCTAGTTCGGGAGCAGTACTTC
CASSLGQLVREQYF
>TRBJ2-3|TRBV7-3|-|TRBD1
TGTGCCAGCAGCCTGGGACAGGGTTCTTCCCCCACAGATACGCAGTATTTT
CASSLGQGSSPTDTQYF
>TRBJ2-7|TRBV5-4|-|TRBD2
TGTGCCAGCAAACTAGCGGGGGGCGGCTACGAGCAGTACTTC
CASKLAGGGYEQYF
>TRBJ2-3|TRBV15|-|-
TGTGCCACCAGCAGGGGATTATTGGGTGATACGCAGTATTTT
CATSRGLLGDTQYF
>TRBJ2-7|TRBV27|-|-
TGTGCCAGCAGGCCGACAGCCTTTAGCTCCTACGAGCAGTACTTC
CASRPTAFSSYEQYF
>TRBJ1-3|TRBV6-1|-|-
TGTGCCAGCAGTTTCCTAGACAGTACCCTATTT
CASSFLDSTLF
>TRBJ2-7|TRBV27|-|-
TGTGCCAGCAGCAAAAACCGGGACCATCGGTACTACGAGCAGTACTTC
CASSKNRDHRYYEQYF
>TRBJ2-7|TRBV7-8|-|-
TGTGCCAGTTACGCTCTAGGGGGATTGGCAGGTATAAACGAGCAGTACTTC
CASYALGGLAGINEQYF
>TRBJ1-3|TRBV5-4|-|-
TGTGCCAGCAGCGACATCGCAAACACCATATATTTT
CASSDIANTIYF
>TRBJ2-7|TRBV30|-|TRBD2
TGTGCCTGGTGCCGGACTAGCGGAACCTACGAGCAGTACTTC
CAWCRTSGTYEQYF
>TRBJ2-1|TRBV5-4|-|-
TGTGCCAGCAGCTTGTCTGGGACAGGACTAGGCAATGAGCAGTTCTTC
CASSLSGTGLGNEQFF
>TRBJ2-3|TRBV27|-|-
TGTGCCAGCAGTTTTACCGAAATTAGCACAGATACGCAGTATTTT
CASSFTEISTDTQYF
>TRBJ2-1|TRBV13|-|TRBD2
TGTGCCAGCAGCCCCACCGTAGCGGGGGTATACAATGAGCAGTTCTTC
CASSPTVAGVYNEQFF
>TRBJ2-7|TRBV18|-|TRBD2
TGTGCCAGCTCACCACAGGGGACTAGTCTACTCTACGAGCAGTACTTC
CASSPQGTSLLYEQYF
>TRBJ2-2|TRBV10-1|-|-
TGCGCCACCCCCTTGGGGGAAACCGGGGAGCTGTTTTTT
CATPLGETGELFF
>TRBJ2-5|TRBV28|once|-
TGTGCCAGCAGTTTGGCAAACAGGGACCGAGAGACCCAGTACTTC
CASSLANRDRETQYF
>TRBJ1-1|TRBV19|-|TRBD1
TGTGCCAGTAGTACTACAGGGGGCACTGAAGCTTTCTTT
CASSTTGGTEAFF
>TRBJ2-2|TRBV5-1|-|TRBD2
TGCGCCAGCAGCCCCCGGACGGGGGGGCAAAGCACCGGGGAGCTGTTTTTT
CASSPRTGGQSTGELFF
>TRBJ2-7|TRBV4-2|-|TRBD2
TGTGCCAGCAGCCCCAGACTAGCGGGGGGAAACTCCTACGAGCAGTACTTC
CASSPRLAGGNSYEQYF
>TRBJ1-5|TRBV27|-|TRBD1
TGTGCCAGCAGTTTAGGGGGACAGGGGGTACTTTTCAATCAGCCCCAGCATTTT
CASSLGGQGVLFNQPQHF
>TRBJ2-7|TRBV7-9|-|-
TGTGCCAGCAGCTTAGCAGGAGGGACGGGCTACGAGCAGTACTTC
CASSLAGGTGYEQYF
>TRBJ2-5|TRBV7-9|-|TRBD2
TGTGCCAGCAGCCCAAGGACTAGCGGGATAGAGACCCAGTACTTC
CASSPRTSGIETQYF
>TRBJ2-7|TRBV7-9|-|TRBD2
TGTGCCAGCAGCGCTAGCGGGAGGTCCTACGAGCAGTACTTC
CASSASGRSYEQYF
>TRBJ2-6|TRBV30|-|-
TGTGCCTGGACGACATCCCCCGGGGCCAACGTCCTGACTTTC
CAWTTSPGANVLTF
>TRBJ1-1|TRBV5-1|-|-
TGCGCCAGCAGTTGGACTGGCACTGAAGCTTTCTTT
CASSWTGTEAFF